The source of this TCR beta chain is a study of blood T cell repertoires in COVID-19. Participants came from some 26 US areas, aged about 18 to 89 years. Cohorts were determined from participant-reported clinical history. Two negative PCRs, clearance, or symptom resolution characterized the recovered Cohort 3 donors. Losses at the gene ends were 2 bases for V and 2 bases for J; bases not matched to a gene: 1. Germline-derived CDR1 and CDR2 are LGHNA and YNFKEQ. This CDR3 has 16 residues. The authors' processing: Researchers report that nucleated cell counts were estimated from reference gene primer amplification. Sequencing was performed with immunoSEQ multiplex PCR; in TCRdb, only in-frame clones are kept and a portion is missing. Clone size and the V and J calls come from that table; the DNA yielded D and trimming. The profile shows 200,000 to 250,000 clones, more than 80% of them singletons.

This sequence joins TRBV4-2 and TRBJ2-3, with 13 bases aligning to TRBD2. The sequencing sample was made of PBMCs or T cells enriched from blood (not recorded which). This TCR came from a man in his sixties who had recovered from COVID-19. The CDR3 DNA sequence: TGTGCCAGCAGCCAAACTAGCGGGGGGGCCACAGATACGCAGTATTTT. Protein: CASSQTSGGATDTQYF.